Presented here are 29 T cell receptor beta chains from one specimen sequenced in a study of molecular identifiers for immune sequencing clone quantification. TCRdb fed the PCR reads into MiXCR, producing one record per CDR3 protein. Of some 65,000 distinct CDR3 sequences listed, about a fifth were seen once; the top ten hold roughly 1.5%. Specimen: naive CD8+ T cells from blood, with Jurkat cell RNA spiked in. Documented subset: FACS-sorted CD8+CD4-CCR7+CD45RA+ naive T cells. The receptors come from a human donor in good health. Some libraries in this study had Jurkat cell RNA spiked in.

On this clonotype itself: A read error is possible here, since a much larger clone lies one base away. The chain carries TRBV10-3 and TRBJ2-7, with 9 bases identical to TRBD2. There are 19 residues in the CDR3. Losses at the gene ends were 5 bases for V and 3 bases for J; bases not matched to a gene: 20. CDR1 is ENHRY, CDR2 SYGVKD, per germline. The CDR3 DNA follows: TGTGCCATCAGTTTAACCATCCCCGGGGCTAGCGGGACATACTACGAGCAGTACTTC. Its translation is CAISLTIPGASGTYYEQYF.

This clonotype was counted many times. The chain has TRBV7-9 and TRBJ2-1; tentatively, D is TRBD2 (5 bases). The CDR3 runs to 13 residues. The ends were cut back, 5 bases at V and 4 bases at J, with 9 bases in the middle. The germline CDR1 and CDR2 sequences are SEHNR and FQNEAQ (reference sequence). CDR3 in amino acids: CASSPSPYNEQFF. The CDR3 DNA reads as TGTGCCAGCAGCCCTAGCCCTTACAATGAGCAGTTCTTC.

This clonotype was counted many times. This chain links TRBV4-3 with TRBJ2-7, with D possibly TRBD1 on 6 matching bases. Trimming removed 1 base from V and 3 bases from J, with 10 bases in between. The CDR3 is made up of 14 amino acids. Germline CDR1 is LGHNA and CDR2 is YSLEER. The CDR3 DNA follows: TGCGCCAGCAGCCAAGTCGCAGGGGACTACGAGCAGTACTTC. This codes for CASSQVAGDYEQYF.

Note on this clonotype: A much larger clone lies one base from this, so it may be a read error. V and J are TRBV11-2 and TRBJ2-1; TRBD2 matches 8 bases. The germline V gene encodes CDR1 SGHAT and CDR2 FQNNGV. J lost 6 bases, V lost 5 bases, and 9 bases had no gene match. There are 15 residues in the CDR3. The CDR3 region has the DNA TGTGCCAGCAGCATATCAGCGGGAGCTCCCAATGAGCAGTTCTTC. Protein: CASSISAGAPNEQFF. The whole variable domain, remainder taken from reference TRBV11-2 and TRBJ2-1, is EAGVAQSPRYKIIEKRQSVAFWCNPISGHATLYWYQQILGQGPKLLIQFQNNGVVDDSQLPKDRFSAERLKGVDSTLKIQPAKLEDSAVYLCASSISAGAPNEQFFGPGTRLTVL.

This clonotype was seen many times. CDR3 loop: CASSLGATGVREQYF. CDR3 DNA: TGTGCCAGCAGTTTAGGGGCGACGGGCGTGAGAGAGCAGTACTTC. This chain links TRBV27 with TRBJ2-7, with D possibly matching TRBD1 (5 bases). V was cut by 2 bases and J by 7 bases, with 18 bases left in between. From germline, CDR1 is MNHEY and CDR2 SMNVEV (reference sequence). The CDR3 loop spans 15 amino acids.

The V and J genes are TRBV30 and TRBJ2-2; D possibly corresponds to TRBD1 (6 bases). Germline CDR1 GTSNPN, CDR2 SVGIG (reference sequence). The CDR3 is 13 residues long. V lost 1 base and J lost 6, with 9 bases in between. The CDR3 region has the DNA TGTGCCTGGAGTGAGTCAGGGGCCGGGGAGCTGTTTTTT. Translation gives CAWSESGAGELFF.

The rearrangement uses TRBV19 and TRBJ2-7; D is possibly TRBD2 (6 bases). This CDR3 has 14 amino acids. Germline CDR1 LNHDA, CDR2 SQIVND (reference sequence). Between the trimmed V and J ends, which lost 2 bases and 3 bases, there was a span of 11 bases. The CDR3 region is CASSIRLASYEQYF. CDR3 bases: TGTGCCAGTAGTATACGGCTAGCGAGCTACGAGCAGTACTTC.

This clonotype showed up many times. The chain carries TRBV27 and TRBJ1-5, with 8 bases matching TRBD1. The CDR3 consists of 14 residues. Losses at the gene ends were 5 bases for V and 4 bases for J; bases not matched to a gene: 4. CDR1 is MNHEY and CDR2 is SMNVEV in the germline V gene (reference sequence). CDR3 sequence: CASSKQGGNQPQHF. In DNA form, the CDR3 reads TGTGCCAGCAGTAAACAGGGGGGGAATCAGCCCCAGCATTTT.

This clonotype was counted ten times or more. The chain joins TRBV11-2 to TRBJ2-7, with TRBD2 matching 11 bases. The V gene end was trimmed by 1 base and the J gene end by 3 bases; junction bases not matched to a gene: 11. Per the germline V gene, CDR1 is SGHAT and CDR2 is FQNNGV. The CDR3 sequence is 18 residues long. In DNA, the CDR3 is TGTGCCAGCAGCTTAGGTCCTCTACTAGCGGGAGATAGCTACGAGCAGTACTTC. Translation: CASSLGPLLAGDSYEQYF.

This clonotype was counted many times. This chain links TRBV5-5 with TRBJ1-1; no clear D. The germline CDR1 and CDR2 sequences are SGHKS and YYEKEE (reference sequence). Trimming pared 4 bases from V and 4 bases from J, leaving 14 bases between. This CDR3 is built from 14 residues. The CDR3 sequence is CASSLARKGTEAFF. Written as DNA, the CDR3 is TGTGCCAGCAGCCTGGCTCGGAAGGGCACTGAAGCTTTCTTT. The whole variable domain, filled in from reference TRBV5-5 and TRBJ1-1, reads DAGVTQSPTHLIKTRGQQVTLRCSPISGHKSVSWYQQVLGQGPQFIFQYYEKEERGRGNFPDRFSARQFPNYSSELNVNALLLGDSALYLCASSLARKGTEAFFGQGTRLTVV.

The table lists this clonotype with a few counts. The V call is TRBV6-2 or TRBV6-3, the J call TRBJ2-7; no definite D call. CDR1 MNHEY and CDR2 SVGEGT come from the germline V gene. CDR3 length: 16 residues. V was clipped by 6 bases and J by 0 bases, with 18 bases between them. The DNA for the CDR3 is TGTGCCAGCAGACAAGCCTCCGGGTATAGCTCCTACGAGCAGTACTTC. It is translated as CASRQASGYSSYEQYF.

This clonotype was seen many times. CDR3 residues: CASTQGQSQETQYF. The DNA of the CDR3 is TGTGCCAGCACCCAGGGACAGAGCCAAGAGACCCAGTACTTC. The chain employs TRBV7-8 and TRBJ2-5; 7 bases are a match to TRBD1. V lost 7 bases, J lost 1 base, and 6 bases stayed unmatched. Per germline, CDR1 SGHVS and CDR2 FQNEAQ. The CDR3 contains 14 residues.

This clonotype was seen ten or more times. The V gene is TRBV7-6, the J gene TRBJ2-7, with unresolved D. Trimming took off 0 bases at V and 2 bases at J, with 11 bases between the two ends. CDR3 length equals 15 residues. CDR1 is SGHVS, CDR2 FNYEAQ, per germline. The CDR3 protein is CASSLAADGPYEQYF. The CDR3 DNA is TGTGCCAGCAGCTTAGCGGCGGACGGACCCTACGAGCAGTACTTC.

This clonotype was detected many times. The chain couples TRBV28 to TRBJ2-7, with D unresolved. Trimming removed 5 bases from V and 3 bases from J, with 14 bases in between. The CDR3 spans 14 residues. Germline CDR1 and CDR2: MDHEN and SYDVKM. The chain's CDR3 is CASSPIGGVYEQYF. In nucleotides, the CDR3 is TGTGCCAGCAGTCCCATAGGCGGTGTCTACGAGCAGTACTTC.

Many counts were recorded for this clonotype. This chain uses TRBV7-6 with TRBJ1-1; D is unresolved. CDR3 length: 15 residues. The V end lost 0 bases, the J end lost 0 bases, and 8 bases lay between the germline ends. Germline-derived CDR1 and CDR2 are SGHVS and FNYEAQ. The CDR3 here is CASSLAIGLNTEAFF. In DNA form, the CDR3 reads TGTGCCAGCAGCTTAGCTATAGGCTTGAACACTGAAGCTTTCTTT.

Concerning this clonotype: A much larger clonotype is one base distant, so this may be a read error. This rearrangement joins TRBV30 to TRBJ2-2, with TRBD2 matching 10 bases. V was clipped by 1 base and J by 5 bases; unmatched bases: 10. The CDR3 extends over 17 amino acids. The germline CDR1 and CDR2 sequences are GTSNPN and SVGIG (reference sequence). CDR3 bases: TGTGCCTGGAGTGGTCTAGCGGGAGTAAGGTGGACCGGGGAGCTGTTTTTT. Translated, it gives CAWSGLAGVRWTGELFF.

This clonotype was seen at least ten times. This chain joins TRBV7-2 and TRBJ2-5; maybe TRBD1 (5 bases). Germline V gene lookup returns CDR1 SGHTA and CDR2 FQGNSA. CDR3 length: 14 residues. V shed 0 bases and J shed 2 bases, with 7 bases lying between them. This CDR3 is CASSLAQGQETQYF. CDR3 DNA sequence: TGTGCCAGCAGCTTAGCGCAGGGTCAAGAGACCCAGTACTTC.

This clonotype was seen ten or more times. This chain joins TRBV6-2 or TRBV6-3 and TRBJ1-5; D is unclear. V was pared by 0 bases and J by 2 bases, with 17 bases between. Germline V gene data show CDR1 as MNHEY and CDR2 as SVGEGT. The CDR3 has 18 amino acids. CDR3 coding DNA: TGTGCCAGCAGTTACTCGATATTACTGAGGTCGGGCAATCAGCCCCAGCATTTT. It is translated as CASSYSILLRSGNQPQHF.

This clonotype was recorded at least ten times. V is TRBV27 and J is TRBJ2-3, with TRBD2 matching 8 bases. The V segment lost 4 bases and the J segment 3 bases; nucleotides outside the gene matches: 12. The CDR3 loop spans 17 amino acids. Looked up from germline, CDR1 is MNHEY and CDR2 is SMNVEV (reference sequence). CDR3 DNA sequence: TGTGCCAGCAGTTCGCTTGGGACTAGTTGGAGTACAGATACGCAGTATTTT. It yields the protein CASSSLGTSWSTDTQYF.

Many counts were recorded for this clonotype. J is TRBJ2-3 and V is TRBV28; 9 bases agree with TRBD2. This CDR3 comprises 17 residues. Germline-derived CDR1 and CDR2 are MDHEN and SYDVKM. The ends lost 7 bases at V and 2 bases at J; junction bases unmatched: 13. CDR3 coding DNA: TGTGCCAGCACCGTTCATCTAGCGGGACTCAACACAGATACGCAGTATTTT. Translating gives CASTVHLAGLNTDTQYF.

This clonotype was picked up many times. V and J are TRBV29-1 and TRBJ2-1; D gene ambiguous. The CDR3 loop spans 14 amino acids. V gave up 5 bases and J gave up 0 bases, with 11 bases separating them. Germline V gene sequence: CDR1 SQVTM, CDR2 ANQGSEA. CDR3: CSVPKKSSYNEQFF. The DNA of the CDR3 is TGCAGCGTTCCGAAAAAAAGCTCCTACAATGAGCAGTTCTTC.

This clonotype was seen a single time. A much larger clone differs by one base, so this may be a read error. V is TRBV3-1 and J is TRBJ1-2; 8 bases align to TRBD1. The germline CDR1 and CDR2 sequences are LGHDT and YNNKEL (reference sequence). This CDR3 spans 16 amino acids. CDR3 in amino acids: CASSLAGTGSLYGCTF. CDR3 nucleotide sequence: TGTGCCAGCAGCCTCGCCGGGACAGGAAGCCTCTATGGCTGCACCTTC.

This clonotype was seen repeatedly, ten times or more. This chain connects TRBV3-1 to TRBJ1-4, with 7 bases fitting TRBD1. Germline trimming cut 3 bases from V and 6 bases from J; bases unmatched to any gene: 16. Germline V lookup: CDR1 LGHDT, CDR2 YNNKEL (reference sequence). This CDR3 is 18 amino acids long. The CDR3 sequence is CASSHDGRHEGADEKLFF. The CDR3 region has the DNA TGTGCCAGCAGCCATGATGGGCGACACGAGGGGGCGGATGAAAAACTGTTTTTT.

V usage is TRBV10-3 and J usage is TRBJ2-7, with TRBD2 identical over 7 bases. There are 14 residues in the CDR3. Germline CDR1 ENHRY, CDR2 SYGVKD. V dropped 4 bases and J dropped 4; count of bases not matched to a gene: 7. Here the CDR3 DNA reads TGTGCCATCAGTGTTGCGGGAGAAGAGTACGAGCAGTACTTC. Translated: CAISVAGEEYEQYF.

Turning to this clonotype: This may stem from a read error, because a much larger clone lies one nucleotide away. The gene calls are TRBV2 and TRBJ1-4; maybe TRBD1 (5 bases). V was trimmed by 3 bases and J by 7 bases, leaving 15 bases between them. CDR3 length: 15 amino acids. The V gene's germline CDR1 is SNHLY and CDR2 FYNNEI. DNA of the CDR3: TGTGCCAGCAGTGACCCGTCCCGGGGGGGTGAAAAACTGTTTTTT. The encoded protein is CASSDPSRGGEKLFF.

There are many counts of this clonotype. The chain has TRBV7-2 and TRBJ2-7; the D gene is possibly TRBD2 (6 bases). Germline lookup yields CDR1 SGHTA and CDR2 FQGNSA. The CDR3 runs to 15 residues. Trimming took off 3 bases at V and 3 bases at J, with 15 bases between the two ends. The CDR3 sequence: CASSFPGRGIYEQYF. As DNA, the CDR3 is TGTGCCAGCAGCTTTCCGGGACGGGGGATCTACGAGCAGTACTTC.

Worth noting for this clonotype: Given a much more abundant clone one base away, this may be a read error. V is TRBV2 and J is TRBJ2-3; 11 bases are shared with TRBD2. Germline trimming cut 8 bases from V and 1 base from J; bases unmatched to any gene: 5. Germline CDR1 reads SNHLY; CDR2 reads FYNNEI. The CDR3 has 15 residues. This CDR3 is CASVAGGPCTDTQYF. The CDR3 DNA reads TGTGCCAGCGTAGCGGGAGGGCCATGCACAGATACGCAGTATTTT.

This clonotype appeared many times. The chain combines TRBV7-6 with TRBJ2-3, with TRBD1 as a possible D gene (6 bases). This CDR3 spans 16 amino acids. With 2 bases removed from V and 1 base from J, the gap between germline ends came to 13 bases. Germline V gives CDR1 SGHVS, CDR2 FNYEAQ. In nucleotides, the CDR3 is TGTGCCAGCAGCTTAAGGCGGACAGAGGGCACAGATACGCAGTATTTT. Amino acid sequence: CASSLRRTEGTDTQYF. The whole variable domain, filled in from reference TRBV7-6 and TRBJ2-3, reads GAGVSQSPRYKVTKRGQDVALRCDPISGHVSLYWYRQALGQGPEFLTYFNYEAQQDKSGLPNDRFSAERPEGSISTLTIQRTEQRDSAMYRCASSLRRTEGTDTQYFGPGTRLTVL.

The J gene is TRBJ1-5, the V gene TRBV5-6; the D gene is possibly TRBD1 (6 bases). V dropped 2 bases and J dropped 6 bases, with 9 bases sitting between them. Germline CDR1 and CDR2: SGHDT and YYEEEE. The CDR3 totals 13 residues. The CDR3 protein is CASSFGGGQPQHF. CDR3 nucleotides: TGTGCCAGCAGCTTCGGAGGGGGTCAGCCCCAGCATTTT. The whole variable domain, filled in from reference TRBV5-6 and TRBJ1-5, reads DAGVTQSPTHLIKTRGQQVTLRCSPKSGHDTVSWYQQALGQGPQFIFQYYEEEERQRGNFPDRFSGHQFPNYSSELNVNALLLGDSALYLCASSFGGGQPQHFGDGTRLSIL.